Listed here are 7 T cell receptor beta chains from one sample, sequenced in a study of cytomegalovirus exposure and HLA in healthy donors. The PCR had 60 Vbeta and 13 Jbeta primers. Using immunoSEQ multiplex PCR, the repertoire was profiled, and TCRdb retains in-frame clones only, with some absent. The sample carries about 130,000 clones, about 74% recorded once. Input material: PBMCs. These receptors were collected from a man between 18 and 29 years old in good health and CMV-seropositive.

This chain uses TRBV5-6 with TRBJ1-2; no reliable D call. V was cut by 3 bases and J by 8 bases, with 11 bases left in between. CDR1 is SGHDT and CDR2 is YYEEEE in the germline V gene. The CDR3 consists of 12 residues. CDR3 sequence reads: CASSSIDWGYTF. In DNA form, the CDR3 reads TGTGCCAGCAGCTCAATCGACTGGGGCTACACCTTC.

The DNA of the CDR3 is TGTGCCAGCAGCCCAGGGACAGGGAGGGCCGGGGAGCTGTTTTTT. Encoded protein: CASSPGTGRAGELFF. J is TRBJ2-2 and V is TRBV9, with TRBD1 identical over 9 bases. Looked up from germline, CDR1 is SGDLS and CDR2 is YYNGEE. This CDR3 region has 15 residues. Germline trimming cut 4 bases from V and 6 bases from J; bases unmatched to any gene: 7.

This rearrangement joins TRBV7-3 to TRBJ2-5; no definite D call. Per the germline V gene, CDR1 is SGHTA and CDR2 is FQGTGA. The length of the CDR3 is 13 residues. The V end was cut by 5 bases, the J end by 5 bases, with 12 bases between. The CDR3 DNA sequence: TGTGCCAGCAGCCCCCCGGGTGAGGAGACCCAGTACTTC. Translated: CASSPPGEETQYF.

V and J are TRBV4-1 and TRBJ1-2, with D perhaps TRBD1 (5 bases). Per germline, CDR1 MGHRA and CDR2 YSYEKL. V lost 2 bases and J lost 12, with 13 bases in between. CDR3 length: 12 residues. CDR3 sequence: CASSQTRGGNTF. Written as DNA, the CDR3 is TGCGCCAGCAGCCAAACGAGGGGCGGGAACACCTTC.

The chain joins TRBV2 to TRBJ2-5; 9 bases are shared with TRBD1. The end of the DNA aligns better with TRBJ2-7, so the J call may be wrong. This CDR3 is 14 amino acids long. Germline CDR1 SNHLY, CDR2 FYNNEI. The CDR3 region has the DNA TGTGCCAGCTTGAAAGACAGGGGGAAAGACGAGCAGTACTTC. Translation: CASLKDRGKDEQYF.

This sequence joins TRBV6-1 and TRBJ1-2, with D perhaps TRBD1 (5 bases). CDR1 MNHNS and CDR2 SASEGT come from the germline V gene. V shed 7 bases and J shed 8 bases, with 23 bases lying between them. This CDR3 contains 15 residues. CDR3 region: CASTPDGAFGGGYTF. CDR3 nucleotide sequence: TGTGCCAGCACCCCCGACGGCGCCTTCGGGGGAGGCTACACCTTC.

This clone was observed a handful of times. Here the CDR3 DNA reads TGTGCCAGCAGTTACGGGGGGGAGAGCACTGAAGCTTTCTTT. It encodes CASSYGGESTEAFF. The V gene is TRBV6-5, the J gene TRBJ1-1; a weak D match, TRBD1 (5 bases). This CDR3 has 14 residues. Germline V gene sequence: CDR1 MNHEY, CDR2 SVGAGI. The V end was cut by 2 bases, the J end by 4 bases, with 11 bases between.